A selection of T cell receptor beta chains follows, all from one sample in a study of control samples from healthy donors and cancer patients. Repertoires were generated with immunoSEQ multiplex PCR, while TCRdb's copy carries only in-frame clones and drops some. The data hold around 250,000 clones, with about four fifths observed a single time. Sequencing was done on a sample of PBMCs. The receptors were gathered from a woman in her sixties or seventies with lung cancer. Both conserved end residues are part of each CDR3. D genes are given only for firm matches. Clone sizes are given selectively: once, few, many, or a class where the clone is expanded.

length,size,J,V,D,CDR3,DNA
15,-,TRBJ2-2,TRBV7-3,-,CASSLVPPGTGELFF,TGTGCCAGCAGCTTGGTGCCCCCTGGAACCGGGGAGCTGTTTTTT
14,once,TRBJ2-3,TRBV10-3,-,CAISELGEALTQYF,TGTGCCATCAGTGAGTTGGGGGAGGCCTTGACGCAGTATTTT
17,-,TRBJ2-2,TRBV7-9,TRBD1,CASSPPTGTGGAGELFF,TGTGCCAGCAGCCCCCCTACCGGGACAGGGGGCGCCGGGGAGCTGTTTTTT
16,-,TRBJ2-1,TRBV9,TRBD2,CASSSWTSGSYNEQFF,TGTGCCAGCAGCTCTTGGACTAGCGGATCCTACAATGAGCAGTTCTTC
10,many,TRBJ1-5,TRBV19,-,CASSSGAQHF,TGTGCCAGTAGTTCGGGAGCCCAGCATTTT
12,-,TRBJ2-1,TRBV2,-,CASSPVYNEQFF,TGTGCCAGCAGTCCTGTTTACAATGAGCAGTTCTTC
17,-,TRBJ2-4,TRBV10-2,-,CASSESTADPAKNIQYF,TGCGCCAGCAGTGAGTCGACGGCAGACCCAGCCAAAAACATTCAGTACTTC
17,-,TRBJ2-2,TRBV4-2,TRBD2,CASSQETSGLNTGELFF,TGTGCCAGCAGCCAGGAAACTAGCGGGCTGAACACCGGGGAGCTGTTTTTT
13,-,TRBJ1-2,TRBV27,-,CASSAYPVLSYTF,TGTGCCAGCAGCGCGTATCCCGTACTTAGCTACACCTTC
13,-,TRBJ1-3,TRBV7-6,-,CASSTLSRNTIYF,TGTGCCAGCAGCACCCTATCTCGAAACACCATATATTTT
12,-,TRBJ2-1,TRBV29-1,-,CSVGRRAEEQFF,TGCAGCGTTGGTCGGCGTGCCGAGGAGCAGTTCTTC
15,-,TRBJ2-5,TRBV7-8,-,CASSLGRTNQETQYF,TGTGCCAGCAGCTTAGGACGGACGAATCAAGAGACCCAGTACTTC
13,-,TRBJ2-5,TRBV2,-,CASSSRRQETQYF,TGTGCCAGCAGTTCCAGGCGACAAGAGACCCAGTACTTC
13,-,TRBJ2-7,TRBV9,-,CASSVEYYGEQYF,TGTGCCAGCAGCGTAGAGTATTATGGCGAGCAGTACTTC
14,once,TRBJ2-7,TRBV14,-,CASSQEVGAYEQYF,TGTGCCAGCAGCCAAGAGGTAGGCGCCTACGAGCAGTACTTC
13,large,TRBJ1-6,TRBV25-1,-,CASSGYPGPTLHF,TGTGCCAGCAGTGGATACCCTGGGCCGACCCTCCACTTT
14,-,TRBJ2-3,TRBV27,TRBD1,CASRNRGLGDTQYF,TGTGCCAGCAGGAACAGGGGGCTGGGAGATACGCAGTATTTT
13,-,TRBJ1-2,TRBV7-9,-,CASSLEGVDGYTF,TGTGCCAGCAGCCTAGAGGGGGTCGACGGCTACACCTTC
15,-,TRBJ2-7,TRBV18,-,CASSRPGGRTYEQYF,TGTGCCAGCTCACGTCCGGGCGGGCGGACCTACGAGCAGTACTTC
12,-,TRBJ2-2,TRBV20-1,-,CSASMNTGELFF,TGCAGTGCTAGTATGAACACCGGGGAGCTGTTTTTT
15,-,TRBJ1-5,TRBV19,-,CASKDTFYSNQPQHF,TGTGCCAGTAAGGACACCTTTTATAGCAATCAGCCCCAGCATTTT
12,-,TRBJ2-1,TRBV29-1,TRBD1,CSVATGTHEQFF,TGCAGCGTAGCGACAGGGACCCATGAGCAGTTCTTC
15,-,TRBJ2-3,TRBV6-5,TRBD2,CASVSLAGGSDTQYF,TGTGCCAGCGTCTCACTAGCGGGGGGATCAGATACGCAGTATTTT
13,-,TRBJ1-1,TRBV5-1,TRBD1,CASRGQEGTEAFF,TGCGCCAGCAGAGGACAGGAGGGGACTGAAGCTTTCTTT
14,once,TRBJ2-1,TRBV5-1,TRBD2,CASSLASGSIQQFF,TGCGCCAGCAGCTTGGCTAGCGGGAGCATCCAGCAGTTCTTC
17,-,TRBJ2-6,TRBV7-2,TRBD1,CASSPRQGRTGANVLTF,TGTGCCAGCAGCCCCAGACAGGGGAGAACTGGGGCCAACGTCCTGACTTTC
14,-,TRBJ1-1,TRBV5-1,-,CASRVRAGNTEAFF,TGCGCCAGCAGAGTTCGGGCCGGGAACACTGAAGCTTTCTTT
12,-,TRBJ1-1,TRBV20-1,-,CSASPSSLEAFF,TGCAGTGCTAGTCCCTCAAGCCTGGAAGCTTTCTTT
14,once,TRBJ1-1,TRBV7-9,-,CASSSQGMNTEAFF,TGTGCCAGCAGCTCCCAGGGAATGAACACTGAAGCTTTCTTT
15,few,TRBJ2-7,TRBV5-8,TRBD1,CASGRGTGTSYEQYF,TGTGCCAGCGGCAGGGGGACAGGAACATCCTACGAGCAGTACTTC
15,-,TRBJ2-5,TRBV4-1,-,CASSQYGRSAETQYF,TGCGCCAGCAGCCAATACGGTAGGAGTGCAGAGACCCAGTACTTC
15,-,TRBJ2-3,TRBV5-4,TRBD2,CASGKGTKSTDTQYF,TGTGCCAGCGGCAAAGGGACTAAAAGCACAGATACGCAGTATTTT
13,-,TRBJ1-2,TRBV29-1,-,CSVVGTTNYGYTF,TGCAGCGTTGTGGGGACAACTAACTATGGCTACACCTTC
13,-,TRBJ1-1,TRBV2,-,CATAQGRNTEAFF,TGTGCCACCGCACAGGGCCGCAACACTGAAGCTTTCTTT
14,-,TRBJ2-5,TRBV20-1,-,CSASRQGGRETQYF,TGCAGTGCTAGTAGACAGGGAGGACGGGAGACCCAGTACTTC
13,-,TRBJ2-7,TRBV7-3,-,CASSLGQGREQYF,TGTGCCAGCAGCTTAGGCCAGGGAAGAGAGCAGTACTTC
13,-,TRBJ1-2,TRBV2,-,CASSEQGMGGYTF,TGTGCCAGCAGTGAACAGGGAATGGGTGGCTACACCTTC
13,-,TRBJ1-2,TRBV12-3/TRBV12-4,-,CASSPTGGYGYTF,TGTGCCAGCAGCCCCACCGGCGGCTATGGCTACACCTTC
17,-,TRBJ1-2,TRBV7-2,-,CASSLAPTTSPADGYTF,TGTGCCAGCAGCTTAGCTCCTACGACCTCTCCGGCGGATGGCTACACCTTC
14,-,TRBJ2-4,TRBV11-2,TRBD1,CASSSRTGENIQYF,TGTGCCAGCAGCTCCAGGACAGGGGAAAACATTCAGTACTTC
16,-,TRBJ1-6,TRBV9,-,CASSVEGGDYNSPLHF,TGTGCCAGCAGCGTAGAGGGGGGAGATTATAATTCACCCCTCCACTTT
15,-,TRBJ1-6,TRBV27,TRBD1,CASSFGQGNNSPLHF,TGTGCCAGCAGTTTCGGACAGGGAAATAATTCACCCCTCCACTTT
13,-,TRBJ1-2,TRBV24-1,-,CATSDFKGGGYTF,TGTGCCACCAGTGATTTCAAGGGGGGAGGCTACACCTTC
14,-,TRBJ2-6,TRBV15,-,CATSREGGANVLTF,TGTGCCACCAGCAGAGAAGGTGGGGCCAACGTCCTGACTTTC
12,-,TRBJ2-1,TRBV9,TRBD1,CASSAYRGEQFF,TGTGCCAGCAGCGCGTACAGGGGGGAGCAGTTCTTC
11,-,TRBJ2-7,TRBV2,-,CASSVLYEQYF,TGTGCCAGCAGTGTACTCTACGAGCAGTACTTC
12,-,TRBJ1-5,TRBV19,-,CASSGVGMPQHF,TGTGCCAGTAGCGGGGTGGGCATGCCCCAGCATTTT
13,-,TRBJ2-5,TRBV4-1,-,CASSDSTPETQYF,TGCGCCAGCAGCGACTCCACACCAGAGACCCAGTACTTC
18,-,TRBJ2-2,TRBV3-1/TRBV3-2,TRBD1,CASSPRPDQGANTGELFF,TGTGCCAGCAGCCCGCGACCGGACCAGGGGGCGAACACCGGGGAGCTGTTTTTT
12,-,TRBJ2-1,TRBV18,-,CASSPGGIEQFF,TGTGCCAGCTCACCAGGAGGTATCGAGCAGTTCTTC
13,-,TRBJ1-3,TRBV19,-,CASSIEAGNTIYF,TGTGCCAGTAGTATTGAGGCTGGAAACACCATATATTTT
13,once,TRBJ2-7,TRBV7-3,-,CASSLDALHEQYF,TGTGCCAGCAGCTTGGACGCCCTGCACGAGCAGTACTTC